Reported below is one TCR beta chain. Its target antigen remains unknown. No much larger clone exists at a distance of one base, and base qualities are not known. The record originates from a study of cytomegalovirus exposure and HLA in healthy donors (dated by TCRdb to the late 2010s). The study in broad terms: According to an earlier analysis of a few hundred of the donors, some 170 million T cells yielded over 100 million unique TCR beta sequences and more than 250 Gb of sequence data. About 300 gigabases of sequencing data and approximately 85 million unique TCR sequences were included in an early release covering 500 to 750 HLA-typed donors. Of the roughly 410 genotyped donors, 65% to 90% were placed in the genetic ancestry cluster associated with self-reported Caucasian donors. The study was designed to test whether signatures of past pathogen exposure could be identified by cataloging public T cell receptors. The T cell repertoires of 700 or so subjects were profiled by immunosequencing and related to cytomegalovirus serostatus. Besides the first cohort of around 670 subjects, a separate validation cohort made up of around 120 different subjects was used. High-throughput TCR immunosequencing, statistical association of individual TCRs with disease status, and machine learning were combined to predict cytomegalovirus infection status. A later analysis re-examined previously published TCR beta repertoires from about 700 donors and added high-resolution HLA genotyping to investigate patterns of TCR occurrence. In the later analysis, no new phenotypic data were used to find candidate immune exposures; instead, reliance was placed on TCR beta sequences and their occurrence across donors. An earlier analysis of several hundred of the donors used high-throughput TCR beta sequencing to judge whether each TCR beta V gene segment behaved as functional or pseudogenic. Donor age, sex, ethnicity and CMV serostatus were compiled alongside the repertoire data. A later genetic analysis used genome-wide SNP genotypes for about three fifths of the roughly 700 donors, treating that subset as a discovery cohort. All discovery cohort repertoires had been generated on a single sequencing platform. HLA typing included class I and class II loci at four-digit resolution. The number of donors typed differed by locus, with roughly 629-640 for A, B, C, DRB1 and DQB1, roughly 520 for DQA1, 606 for DPA1, and around 460 for DPB1. Because of strong linkage in the cohort, roughly five DR-DQ haplotypes were treated as single units for association and clustering. Across some 400 genotyped donors of the cohort, an average of about 240,000 unique TCR beta nucleotide sequences per donor were sequenced, and roughly 20% of those sequences were non-productive.

The method was the immunoSEQ multiplex PCR assay. For the multiplex PCR, a mixture combining 60 forward primers for TCR Vbeta segments and 13 reverse primers for TCR Jbeta segments was used. The CDR3 region of rearranged TCR beta genes was amplified from genomic DNA with a multiplex PCR assay. The Illumina HiSeq System was used to sequence the amplified TCR beta libraries as 87-base-pair reads. On the authors' methods: In a later analysis, tens of millions of unique TCR beta chains were counted across the approximately 640 repertoires, and around 11 million of these chains were shared by at least two donors. To remove PCR and sequencing errors, raw reads were error-corrected and collapsed into unique sequences using a nearest-neighbor algorithm that merged closely related sequences. CDR3 sequences were aligned to IMGT reference sequences to assign V, D and J gene segments. Each retained sequence needed at least a six-nucleotide match to both a V gene segment and a J gene segment. A rearrangement was called productive if the CDR3 had no stop codons and remained in frame with V and J, and every other rearrangement was called non-productive. CDR3 was defined according to IMGT convention as the region running from the second conserved V-encoded cysteine to the conserved J-encoded phenylalanine. In an earlier analysis of 550 to 650 of the donors, sequences lacking an unambiguous match to a single V gene segment were excluded. An earlier analysis of just under 600 of the donors called V segments functional above 56.7% productive rearrangements and segregating when the between-donor standard deviation exceeded 5%. To diagnose cytomegalovirus status from the catalog of TCR beta chain sequences, a statistical classification framework was built. In a later analysis, V and J genes were assigned by comparing TCR nucleotide sequences against IMGT/GENE-DB human TR gene sequences. Using the TCRdist pipeline, a later analysis assigned CDR3 sequences along with most-parsimonious VDJ recombination scenarios. In a later analysis, each TCR beta chain was defined by its CDR3 amino acid sequence together with its V-gene family, and reads lacking a unique V-gene family were excluded. A later analysis removed 450 to 600 highly shared, low-generation-probability nucleotide sequences to deal with suspected cross-contamination and a sequencing artifact. A later analysis calculated a clonal expansion index for each public chain from normalized within-repertoire ranks of inferred template counts. In a later analysis, generation probabilities were computed with a VDJ recombination model fitted to out-of-frame rearrangements, and the resulting probabilities were checked against IGoR. In a later analysis, TCR-TCR, TCR-HLA and TCR-CMV co-occurrence was scored with hypergeometric tests, and a repertoire-size bias correction was applied to TCR pairs. To estimate false discovery rates, a later analysis permuted the HLA or CMV assignments 20 times. In a later analysis, co-occurring TCRs were grouped with DBSCAN, and TCRdist sequence similarity was added when clustering was performed within HLA-allele-positive subsets. Repertoires with fewer than 30,000 or more than 120,000 public chains were left out of co-occurrence clustering, as were roughly five repertoires with anomalous nucleotide sharing. Held by TCRdb, this immuneACCESS table contains in-frame sequences only and omits some clones. Under half of the omission traces to an unresolved V gene where checked; the cause of the rest is unknown. The DNA gave D and trimming, while V, J and clone size come from that table. The table for this sample lists about 190,000 clones; more than 60% of them were counted only once. Clones ranked in the top ten supply 2.1% of the sample.

The cohort consisted of approximately 670 healthy bone marrow donors. Cohort members were all nominally healthy when sampled, although unrecorded immune exposures were likely present. The donor tested CMV seropositive and was one of the 289 seropositive cohort members. Each donor provided a peripheral blood sample, and peripheral blood mononuclear cells were used for TCR beta sequencing. The Qiagen DNeasy Blood Extraction Kit was used to extract genomic DNA from the blood cell samples. The full study reports these points: The sequencing pipeline was judged likely to have produced a cluster of highly shared sequence variants as a technical artifact. The authors suggested that the approach could potentially be generalized to other disease states and immunological phenotypes. In a later analysis, most CMV-associated TCR beta chains were found to appear HLA-restricted, with HLA associations seemingly driven largely by CMV exposure. In this cohort, only TCR beta chains were sequenced, and detectable features were limited by the absence of alpha or paired-chain data. In vitro tests confirmed that a few of the cytomegalovirus-associated TCR beta chains recognize cytomegalovirus antigens. An earlier analysis of approximately 500 of the donors showed that most TCR beta V segments appeared in productive rearrangements either about 90% or about 30% of the time, which broadly matched IMGT annotations. Compared with equally common non-associated chains, HLA-associated TCR beta chains in a later analysis were more clonally expanded and had lower generation probabilities. Because counts were too low, seventeen rarely observed V segments, including chromosome 9 orphons, were excluded from the earlier analysis of about 500 of the donors. Presence/absence analyses assumed roughly uniform sequencing depth across donors, an assumption that may not hold. The only immune exposure information available for the cohort was CMV serostatus. In a later analysis, several top co-occurrence clusters were reported to appear linked to parvovirus B19, influenza, CMV and Epstein-Barr virus. The 87-base-pair reads could not distinguish some IMGT-functional V segments, including TRBV6-2 and TRBV6-3, so those segments were excluded. The classifier was reported to diagnose cytomegalovirus status with high specificity and sensitivity in both the original cohort and the validation cohort. An association between a missense DCLRE1C variant and V-gene and J-gene trimming of TCR beta chains was found in a later genetic analysis and replicated in an independent cohort. Strong co-occurrence of HLA alleles, especially DR and DQ, made assigning TCR associations to individual alleles difficult. In a later analysis, 16,951 TCR beta sequences were associated with specific HLA alleles at a false discovery rate of 0.05. The study gave a list of roughly 150 TCR beta chains associated with cytomegalovirus. Because HLA typing was missing for some donors at each locus, association tests included only the typed subset. A further reported finding was that TCR beta sequences accurately predicted the HLA-A and HLA-B alleles for most subjects in the first cohort. In a later analysis, the rate of TCR association differed among HLA loci, with DRB1 alleles having the most associated TCRs and HLA-C alleles having the fewest. Compared with the approximately 710-donor mean, donors in an Asian-associated ancestry cluster had fewer N-insertions in productive TCRs, according to a later genetic analysis. Across donors, most TCR sequences were observed very rarely, whereas some public TCRs were present in many individuals. Correlated functional status among segregating V segments might reflect linkage disequilibrium, but an unknown experimental factor could not be ruled out.

CDR1 and CDR2, per the germline V gene, are SGHVS and FQNEAQ. V is pared back by 0 bases and J by 5 bases, with 14 bases lying between the germline termini. Taken from cysteine to phenylalanine, the CDR3 has 16 residues. CDR3 DNA is the only sequence kept; it has 48 bases, read in frame from the first base. The specimen sequenced was PBMCs. The receptor was derived from a young woman in good health and CMV-seropositive. The V and J segments used are TRBV7-8 and TRBJ1-5; TRBD1 could be the D gene, as 6 bases match. This receptor carries the CDR3 CASSLATVPGDQPQHF. The DNA sequence is given as TGTGCCAGCAGCTTAGCAACAGTCCCAGGGGATCAGCCCCAGCATTTT.